The 21 T cell receptor beta chains in this list originate from one sample, sequenced in a study of cytomegalovirus exposure and HLA in healthy donors. PCR employed 60 Vbeta and 13 Jbeta primers. The protocol was immunoSEQ multiplex PCR, while the TCRdb copy is restricted to in-frame clones and leaves out a portion. This table has approximately 150,000 clones, about 75% appearing once. The sequencing sample was made of PBMCs. Receptors were obtained from a man aged 18 to 30 in good health and CMV-seropositive.

On this clone itself: Its ends do not fully match the called genes, so a read error is possible. Written as DNA, the CDR3 is TGTGCCAGCAGCCTAGACGGGTGTGAGCAGTACTTC. Residues: CASSLDGCEQYF. The rearrangement uses TRBV11-3 and TRBJ2-7; the D is unclear. The CDR3 is 12 residues long. Germline V lookup: CDR1 SGHNT, CDR2 YENEEA. The full variable domain, completed using reference TRBV11-3 and TRBJ2-7, is EAGVVQSPRYKIIEKKQPVAFWCNPISGHNTLYWYLQNLGQGPELLIRYENEEAVDDSQLPKDRFSAERLKGVDSTLKIQPAELGDSAVYLCASSLDGCEQYFGPGTRLTVT.

The chain employs TRBV15 and TRBJ1-6; TRBD1 agrees at 7 bases. The germline CDR1 and CDR2 sequences are LNHNV and YYDKDF (reference sequence). The V and J ends lost 3 bases and 3 bases, in that order; junction bases with no gene match: 2. The CDR3 extends over 15 amino acids. The CDR3 protein is CATSSRDSYNSPLHF. CDR3 DNA sequence: TGTGCCACCAGCAGCCGGGACAGCTATAATTCACCCCTCCACTTT.

This clone came up a few times. The chain combines TRBV6-4 with TRBJ2-6; a weak D match, TRBD1 (5 bases). The CDR3 is 15 amino acids. The germline CDR1 and CDR2 sequences are MRHNA and SNTAGT. With 6 bases removed from V and 0 bases from J, the gap between germline ends came to 9 bases. CDR3 in DNA: TGTGCCAGCAGCGAAGACAGCTCTGGGGCCAACGTCCTGACTTTC. This sequence encodes CASSEDSSGANVLTF.

DNA of the CDR3: TGTGCCAGCTCACCAGACCGGGGTCAGGCGGAAAAACTGTTTTTT. It encodes CASSPDRGQAEKLFF. The chain has TRBV18 and TRBJ1-4; D is uncertain. The germline V and J ends were trimmed by 2 bases and 8 bases, with 15 bases remaining between them. Germline V gene sequence: CDR1 KGHSH, CDR2 LQKENI. This CDR3 region has 15 residues.

This chain links TRBV28 with TRBJ2-7; the D gene is possibly TRBD1 (6 bases). The CDR3 sequence is 14 residues long. Germline V gene lookup returns CDR1 MDHEN and CDR2 SYDVKM. V lost 0 bases and J lost 2, with 8 bases in between. CDR3 region: CASSLWTGTYEQYF. DNA for the CDR3: TGTGCCAGCAGTTTATGGACAGGTACCTACGAGCAGTACTTC. Complete variable domain (other parts from reference TRBV28 and TRBJ2-7): DVKVTQSSRYLVKRTGEKVFLECVQDMDHENMFWYRQDPGLGLRLIYFSYDVKMKEKGDIPEGYSVSREKKERFSLILESASTNQTSMYLCASSLWTGTYEQYFGPGTRLTVT.

The CDR3, as DNA: TGTGCCAGCAGTCGGACCGGGACTATATTTGAGCAGTACTTC. Amino acid sequence: CASSRTGTIFEQYF. The rearrangement links TRBV28 to TRBJ2-7; 7 bases align to TRBD2. Germline lookup yields CDR1 MDHEN and CDR2 SYDVKM. V lost 5 bases to trimming and J lost 7 bases; unmatched junction nucleotides: 11. The CDR3 totals 14 residues.

The chain employs TRBV28 and TRBJ2-1; TRBD2 agrees at 8 bases. The CDR3 consists of 13 residues. Losses at the gene ends were 4 bases for V and 8 bases for J; bases not matched to a gene: 4. Germline CDR1 reads MDHEN; CDR2 reads SYDVKM. This CDR3 reads CASSSAGVDEQFF. The CDR3 DNA reads as TGTGCCAGCAGTTCAGCGGGAGTCGATGAGCAGTTCTTC.

This rearrangement joins TRBV9 to TRBJ2-1, with 14 bases identical to TRBD2. J was trimmed by 8 bases and V by 3 bases; bases with no gene match: 4. The CDR3 length is 15 residues. Germline V gene data show CDR1 as SGDLS and CDR2 as YYNGEE. In DNA, the CDR3 is TGTGCCAGCAGCGCCGGGACTAGCGGGAGAGATGAGCAGTTCTTC. Translated: CASSAGTSGRDEQFF.

The chain couples TRBV19 to TRBJ1-2; no reliable D call. The germline V gene encodes CDR1 LNHDA and CDR2 SQIVND (reference sequence). Trimming took off 7 bases at V and 4 bases at J, with 10 bases between the two ends. The CDR3 covers 12 residues. The CDR3: CASIAGIYGYTF. In DNA, the CDR3 is TGTGCCAGTATTGCGGGGATCTATGGCTACACCTTC.

The V gene is TRBV27, the J gene TRBJ1-1, with unresolved D. CDR3 length: 14 amino acids. From germline, CDR1 is MNHEY and CDR2 SMNVEV (reference sequence). The V gene lost 8 bases and the J gene lost 0 bases, with 13 bases spanning the gap. The CDR3 sequence is CASYRVALNTEAFF. In nucleotides, the CDR3 is TGTGCCAGCTACCGAGTAGCATTGAACACTGAAGCTTTCTTT.

The J gene is TRBJ2-3, the V gene TRBV5-6, with 8 bases matching TRBD1. CDR1 SGHDT and CDR2 YYEEEE come from the germline V gene. V gave up 0 bases and J gave up 6 bases; unmatched junction bases: 15. The CDR3 has 18 amino acids. The CDR3 region has the DNA TGTGCCAGCAGCTTGGGGACAGGGCCCCGTCAATTGGTGGATACGCAGTATTTT. Translated, it gives CASSLGTGPRQLVDTQYF.

The CDR3 DNA reads as TGTGCCAGCACCAGGGATGTTGAAAAACTGTTTTTT. It yields the protein CASTRDVEKLFF. This chain links TRBV6-5 with TRBJ1-4, with a tentative D call TRBD1 (5 bases). The length of the CDR3 is 12 residues. Germline loops: CDR1 MNHEY, CDR2 SVGAGI. The V gene lost 7 bases and the J gene lost 7 bases, with 10 bases spanning the gap.

This clone was counted a single time. The V gene is TRBV2, the J gene TRBJ2-1; D gene ambiguous. This CDR3 is built from 14 residues. The germline V gene encodes CDR1 SNHLY and CDR2 FYNNEI. Trimming pared 6 bases from V and 6 bases from J, leaving 15 bases between. Written as DNA, the CDR3 is TGTGCCAGCAGCCCTTTATCGGGTTTCAATGAGCAGTTCTTC. Its translation: CASSPLSGFNEQFF.

Only a few counts were recorded for this clone. V usage is TRBV21-1 and J usage is TRBJ2-3; whether TRBD1, the table's D call, matches the DNA was not checked. TRBV21-1 is given as a pseudogene. The CDR3 loop spans 16 amino acids. The CDR3, as DNA: TGTGCCAGCAGCAAAGTTCCAGGGCCTAGCACAGATACGCAGTATTTT. Translating gives CASSKVPGPSTDTQYF.

The rearrangement uses TRBV7-3 and TRBJ2-5; no firm D call. The length of the CDR3 is 13 residues. CDR1 is SGHTA, CDR2 FQGTGA, per germline. Trimming took off 7 bases at V and 5 bases at J, with 14 bases between the two ends. The CDR3, as DNA: TGTGCCAGCAAACGAAGTTTCCGGGAGACCCAGTACTTC. Translation: CASKRSFRETQYF. The entire variable domain, with the rest obtained from reference TRBV7-3 and TRBJ2-5, is as follows: GAGVSQTPSNKVTEKGKYVELRCDPISGHTALYWYRQSLGQGPEFLIYFQGTGAADDSGLPNDRFFAVRPEGSVSTLKIQRTERGDSAVYLCASKRSFRETQYFGPGTRLLVL.

The chain couples TRBV30 to TRBJ2-2, with D unresolved. CDR1 and CDR2 (germline): GTSNPN, SVGIG (reference sequence). This CDR3 is 13 amino acids long. Trimming took 0 bases from V and 5 from J, leaving 7 bases between them. Here the CDR3 reads CAWSVRRTGELFF. The CDR3 DNA follows: TGTGCCTGGAGTGTACGTAGAACCGGGGAGCTGTTTTTT.

This clone was recorded a few times. The gene calls are TRBV19 and TRBJ1-1; D unclear. The CDR3 has 13 residues. The V and J ends lost 3 bases and 4 bases respectively, with 9 bases between them. Looked up from germline, CDR1 is LNHDA and CDR2 is SQIVND (reference sequence). CDR3 sequence: CASSITVGTEAFF. The CDR3 region has the DNA TGTGCCAGTAGTATTACAGTGGGCACTGAAGCTTTCTTT.

V gene TRBV11-2 combines with J gene TRBJ2-7, with 7 bases aligning to TRBD1. The length of the CDR3 is 14 residues. Trimming cost V 6 bases and J 2 bases; bases outside gene matches: 7. Germline-derived CDR1 and CDR2 are SGHAT and FQNNGV. Here the CDR3 DNA reads TGTGCCAGCAGAACAGGGGCGGACGCCTACGAGCAGTACTTC. Protein sequence: CASRTGADAYEQYF.

The V call is TRBV27, the J call TRBJ2-7, with D possibly matching TRBD1 (5 bases). The V end was cut by 6 bases, the J end by 6 bases, with 18 bases between. This CDR3 has 14 amino acids. CDR1 and CDR2 (germline): MNHEY, SMNVEV (reference sequence). Here the CDR3 reads CASSPSDRVGEQYF. The CDR3 DNA reads TGTGCCAGCAGCCCGAGCGACAGAGTCGGCGAGCAGTACTTC.

This chain uses TRBV5-1 with TRBJ2-1; TRBD2 is a possible D gene (6 bases). V was cut by 3 bases and J by 5 bases, with 21 bases left in between. CDR1 SGHRS and CDR2 YFSETQ come from the germline V gene. The CDR3 is 17 amino acids. This CDR3 is CASSSWGGGMSHNEQFF. The CDR3 DNA reads TGCGCCAGCAGCTCATGGGGTGGCGGGATGAGCCACAATGAGCAGTTCTTC.

The J gene is TRBJ2-5, the V gene TRBV14; D call uncertain. Trimming shortened V by 6 bases and J by 4 bases, and 9 bases separated the two germline ends. The CDR3 contains 12 residues. Germline V CDR1 and CDR2: SGHDN, FVKESK. This chain's CDR3 is CASSPQAETQYF. CDR3 in DNA: TGTGCCAGCAGTCCTCAGGCAGAGACCCAGTACTTC.